This is a list of T cell receptor beta chains from one sample in a study of blood T cell repertoires in COVID-19. Assay: immunoSEQ multiplex PCR; the TCRdb copy retains only in-frame clones and omits some. The sample consists of 250,000 or so clones, approximately 86% of them appearing once. Sequencing input: peripheral blood. These receptors originate from a young man with active or convalescent COVID-19. The CDR3 runs from the conserved cysteine through the conserved F or W.

v_call: TRBV2
cdr3_aa: CASSGQGIGYTF

v_call: TRBV3-1/TRBV3-2
cdr3_aa: CASSQDSNRGDPAQQYF

v_call: TRBV27
cdr3_aa: CASSRGTGETGELFF

v_call: TRBV20-1
cdr3_aa: CSASYRGLYRDEQFF

v_call: TRBV5-6
cdr3_aa: CASSLAPWQGVNGYTF

v_call: TRBV7-9
cdr3_aa: CASSLVLASETQYF

v_call: TRBV6-1
cdr3_aa: CASSEGTGFSYEQYF

v_call: TRBV5-5
cdr3_aa: CASSPKRPGQLSIETEAFF

v_call: TRBV27
cdr3_aa: CASSPRLAGASNQYF

v_call: TRBV19
cdr3_aa: CAGGVGWYTEAFF

v_call: TRBV9
cdr3_aa: CASSQWRDNEKLFF

v_call: TRBV12-3/TRBV12-4
cdr3_aa: CASSTDITDTQYF

v_call: TRBV12-3/TRBV12-4
cdr3_aa: CASSFQGNTEAFF

v_call: TRBV4-3
cdr3_aa: CASSQELRRDRQYF

v_call: TRBV27
cdr3_aa: CASSAYRGMNTEAFF

v_call: TRBV6-5
cdr3_aa: CASGSTGGIGNTIYF

v_call: TRBV7-9
cdr3_aa: CASRPPLREDTGELFF

v_call: TRBV19
cdr3_aa: CASIDPGVYEAFF

v_call: TRBV5-6
cdr3_aa: CASRPSSGGSEYF

v_call: TRBV6-4
cdr3_aa: CASSVTSGGPDTQYF

v_call: TRBV6-2/TRBV6-3
cdr3_aa: CASSYVAKASGIWADTQYF

v_call: TRBV27
cdr3_aa: CASSSDYSYEQYF

v_call: TRBV11-2
cdr3_aa: CASSLLGTSGGQSYEQYF

v_call: TRBV7-2
cdr3_aa: CASSRLTGVRVSGELFF